This T cell receptor (beta chain) was identified during a study of OX40 agonist ivuxolimab in advanced cancers. Concerning the study at large: Ivuxolimab, which targeted the costimulatory receptor OX40 (CD134), was an agonistic, fully human IgG2 monoclonal antibody. Prior anti-PD-1, anti-PD-L1 or anti-CTLA-4 therapy was permitted, and approximately 39% of dose-escalation patients had received checkpoint inhibitors. The dose-escalation cohort was roughly 87% male with a mean age of approximately 60 years, ranging from about 23 to 85. Intravenous ivuxolimab was administered to patients every 2 weeks at six dose levels: 0.01, 0.1, 0.3, 1.5, 3 and 10 mg/kg. Among the roughly 54 dose-escalation patients, some 20 had hepatocellular carcinoma, roughly 15 melanoma, 9 renal cell carcinoma and 9 head and neck cancer. Peripheral TCRbeta sequencing aimed to test whether ivuxolimab altered TCR sequence diversity and caused clonal T-cell expansion. The paper covers the monotherapy dose-escalation part of the phase I ivuxolimab trial, which included N of about 50 patients. Three dose-escalation patients achieved partial responses, one with hepatocellular carcinoma and two with cutaneous melanoma. Results and caveats for the whole study, not just this receptor: At doses of 0.1 to 3.0 mg/kg, clonal expansion of both CD4+ and CD8+ T cells in blood was seen between baseline and week 6. On average, CD8+ T cells showed more expanded clones than CD4+ T cells after ivuxolimab. Antigen specificity was not determined for the clonally expanded peripheral T cells. Partial responders in the 0.1-3.0 mg/kg groups had among the lowest normalized peripheral clonal expansion, especially among CD8+ T cells. Low levels of normalized T-cell clonal expansion were also seen in some patients who did not respond.

To sequence the TCRbeta CDR3 region, genomic DNA was isolated from the sorted cells. The immunoSEQ Assay was used for sequencing of TCRbeta CDR3 regions. TCRdb mirrors the immuneACCESS table, restricted to in-frame sequences. Some clones are absent from its copies; in checked studies, under half trace to an unresolved V gene, and the reason for the others is unknown. This sample gives some 80,000 clones in total; roughly 84% of them show up just once. The top ten clonotypes cover 0.32% of the sample. This clone has just one count. The specificity of this receptor is unknown. Nothing much larger sits one base from this clone, and base qualities are not available. Patients with a history of autoimmune disease or receiving systemic immunosuppression were excluded from the trial. Peripheral blood for TCR sequencing was collected from all dose cohorts at baseline, on cycle 4 day 1, and on cycle 7 day 1. Samples were obtained from an open-label, multicenter, first-in-human phase I dose-escalation trial of ivuxolimab. The trial enrolled adults with locally advanced or metastatic head and neck squamous cell, hepatocellular, melanoma or renal cell carcinoma. Before TCR sequencing, CD4+ T cells and CD8+ T cells from peripheral blood were sorted into separate populations.

The germline V gene sets CDR1 to SGHTA and CDR2 to FQGNSA. From V the trimming removes 2 bases and from J it removes 8 bases, while the gene matches leave 5 bases of the junction unaccounted for. The CDR3 starts with the cysteine, ends with the phenylalanine, and has 14 residues. Solely the CDR3 DNA is kept, with 42 bases framed from the first base. The clonotype comes from an adult with an advanced solid tumor such as melanoma, head and neck, liver or kidney cancer. The sequence links TRBV7-2 to TRBJ2-1; the central 8 bases match TRBD1. Sample: CD4+ or CD8+ T cells sorted from blood, taken in a trial of the OX40 agonist ivuxolimab. The CDR3 reads as follows: CASSLRTGKDEQFF. The bases read TGTGCCAGCAGCTTACGGACAGGGAAGGATGAGCAGTTCTTC.